The rows below give T cell receptor beta chains drawn from one sample of a study of blood T cell dynamics during melanoma immunotherapy. The assay was immunoSEQ multiplex PCR, and TCRdb's table has in-frame clones only and misses some. Of fewer than 13,000 clones listed, over 80% are singletons. The sequenced sample was blood, obtained from a patient treated with checkpoint blockade. These receptors originate from a human donor with melanoma. Each CDR3 is given with its conserved first and last residue. A D gene is named only where the DNA matches it firmly. Only some rows state a clone size, as once, few, many or a class for expanded clones.

V	J	size	D	length	CDR3	DNA
TRBV5-1	TRBJ1-5	NA	NA	15	CASSGAGGEGQPQHF	TGCGCCAGCAGCGGGGCGGGGGGGGAAGGCCAGCCCCAGCATTTT
TRBV29-1	TRBJ1-5	NA	NA	13	CSVQQGGNQPQHF	TGCAGCGTCCAACAGGGTGGCAATCAGCCCCAGCATTTT
TRBV13	TRBJ2-1	NA	NA	14	CASSSVHRANEQFF	TGTGCCAGCAGCTCGGTCCACAGGGCCAATGAGCAGTTCTTC
TRBV11-1	TRBJ2-1	NA	NA	12	CASSFNRDEQFF	TGTGCCAGCAGCTTTAACAGGGACGAGCAGTTCTTC
TRBV25-1	TRBJ1-4	NA	NA	17	CASSELDRIATNEKLFF	TGTGCCAGCAGTGAACTTGACAGAATCGCAACTAATGAAAAACTGTTTTTT
TRBV2	TRBJ1-1	NA	NA	11	CASNEVTEAFF	TGTGCCAGCAACGAAGTCACTGAAGCTTTCTTT
TRBV7-8	TRBJ2-5	NA	NA	14	CASSGREWGETQYF	TGTGCCAGCAGCGGCCGGGAGTGGGGGGAGACCCAGTACTTC
TRBV19	TRBJ2-7	NA	TRBD2	15	CASSISSGVSYEQYF	TGTGCCAGTAGTATCTCTAGCGGGGTCTCCTACGAGCAGTACTTC
TRBV5-6	TRBJ2-2	NA	NA	11	CASSFTGELFF	TGTGCCAGCAGCTTCACCGGGGAGCTGTTTTTT
TRBV6-1	TRBJ1-5	few	NA	16	CASSVGSWAEHQPQHF	TGTGCCAGCAGTGTAGGTTCATGGGCGGAACATCAGCCCCAGCATTTT
TRBV6-5	TRBJ2-3	once	NA	13	CASSRQGTDTQYF	TGTGCCAGCAGTCGCCAGGGCACAGATACGCAGTATTTT
TRBV25-1	TRBJ2-1	NA	TRBD1	15	CASSDNRGAYNEQFF	TGTGCCAGCAGTGACAACAGGGGAGCCTACAATGAGCAGTTCTTC
TRBV14	TRBJ1-2	NA	NA	14	CASSQELVNYGYTF	TGTGCCAGCAGCCAAGAGCTCGTAAACTATGGCTACACCTTC
TRBV4-3	TRBJ2-7	NA	NA	15	CASSQNSEFSYEQYF	TGCGCCAGCAGCCAAAACTCAGAGTTCTCCTACGAGCAGTACTTC
TRBV19	TRBJ1-1	NA	NA	13	CASTRQIYTEAFF	TGTGCCAGTACTCGACAGATTTACACTGAAGCTTTCTTT
TRBV7-9	TRBJ1-1	NA	NA	16	CASSLGLGQGNTEAFF	TGTGCCAGCAGCTTAGGGTTGGGGCAGGGTAACACTGAAGCTTTCTTT
TRBV5-8	TRBJ1-1	few	NA	13	CASSLIPGTEAFF	TGTGCCAGCAGCTTAATACCCGGGACTGAAGCTTTCTTT
TRBV29-1	TRBJ2-5	NA	NA	10	CSVETGTQYF	TGCAGCGTTGAAACAGGGACCCAGTACTTC
TRBV19	TRBJ1-3	NA	NA	19	CASSMAGHSLTGSGNTIYF	TGTGCCAGTAGTATGGCGGGACACTCTCTCACTGGCTCTGGAAACACCATATATTTT
TRBV19	TRBJ1-2	NA	TRBD1	14	CASTIGQGANGYTF	TGTGCCAGTACCATAGGACAGGGGGCAAATGGCTACACCTTC
TRBV4-1	TRBJ2-2	NA	TRBD2	17	CASSPRLAGGHTGELFF	TGCGCCAGCAGCCCCCGACTAGCGGGGGGCCACACCGGGGAGCTGTTTTTT
TRBV30	TRBJ2-2	NA	NA	13	CAWSVPGTGELFF	TGTGCCTGGAGTGTACCCGGAACCGGGGAGCTGTTTTTT
TRBV5-1	TRBJ2-6	NA	NA	14	CASSLHSGANVLTF	TGCGCCAGCAGCTTGCACTCTGGGGCCAACGTCCTGACTTTC
TRBV19	TRBJ2-2	NA	NA	14	CASSISRNTGELFF	TGTGCCAGTAGTATTAGCCGGAACACCGGGGAGCTGTTTTTT
TRBV19	TRBJ1-5	NA	NA	15	CASSIERVSNQPQHF	TGTGCCAGTAGTATAGAGAGGGTGAGCAATCAGCCCCAGCATTTT
TRBV7-9	TRBJ1-1	few	NA	13	CASSSGFYTEAFF	TGTGCCAGCAGCTCAGGGTTCTACACTGAAGCTTTCTTT
TRBV11-2	TRBJ2-7	NA	NA	14	CASSFGGSRLEQYF	TGTGCCAGCAGCTTCGGCGGTTCGCGTCTCGAGCAGTACTTC
TRBV7-9	TRBJ1-2	NA	TRBD1	15	CASSPPGQGVRGYTF	TGTGCCAGCAGCCCTCCGGGACAGGGAGTTAGGGGCTACACCTTC
TRBV27	TRBJ2-2	NA	NA	13	CASSTTHTGELFF	TGTGCCAGCAGTACCACCCACACCGGGGAGCTGTTTTTT
TRBV11-2	TRBJ2-3	NA	TRBD2	16	CASSPPSGGPTDTQYF	TGTGCCAGCAGCCCCCCTAGCGGGGGGCCTACAGATACGCAGTATTTT
TRBV5-1	TRBJ2-2	NA	NA	15	CASSFRSGHTGELFF	TGCGCCAGCAGCTTTCGGAGCGGGCACACCGGGGAGCTGTTTTTT
TRBV5-1	TRBJ1-5	NA	NA	16	CASSPGPQGVSQPQHF	TGCGCCAGCAGCCCCGGCCCCCAGGGAGTAAGTCAGCCCCAGCATTTT
TRBV18	TRBJ1-6	once	TRBD1	16	CASSPRQGGPDSPLHF	TGTGCCAGCTCACCAAGACAGGGAGGGCCAGATTCACCCCTCCACTTT
TRBV6-6	TRBJ2-1	NA	TRBD1	15	CASSYVGQGATEQFF	TGTGCCAGCAGTTACGTGGGACAGGGGGCGACTGAGCAGTTCTTC
TRBV5-6	TRBJ1-4	NA	TRBD1	15	CASSWGQGPREKLFF	TGTGCCAGCAGCTGGGGACAGGGCCCGAGAGAAAAACTGTTTTTT
TRBV4-2	TRBJ2-2	few	TRBD2	18	CASSQGGVAGVNTGELFF	TGTGCCAGCAGCCAAGGAGGAGTAGCGGGTGTCAACACCGGGGAGCTGTTTTTT
TRBV7-2	TRBJ2-4	NA	NA	18	CASSQWRAQSTSKNIQYF	TGTGCCAGCAGCCAATGGAGGGCCCAAAGTACATCCAAAAACATTCAGTACTTC
TRBV19	TRBJ1-3	NA	NA	17	CASSTRHSGSSGNTIYF	TGTGCCAGTAGTACTCGCCACAGTGGAAGCTCTGGAAACACCATATATTTT
TRBV30	TRBJ2-3	once	NA	13	CAWRADGVSTQYF	TGTGCCTGGAGGGCTGACGGAGTGAGTACGCAGTATTTT
TRBV9	TRBJ2-3	NA	TRBD1	17	CASSPLGGQASTDTQYF	TGTGCCAGCAGTCCCCTCGGCGGACAGGCCAGCACAGATACGCAGTATTTT
TRBV7-2	TRBJ1-5	NA	TRBD1	15	CASSRQTGDNQPQHF	TGTGCCAGCAGCCGCCAGACAGGGGACAATCAGCCCCAGCATTTT
TRBV19	TRBJ1-4	NA	NA	13	CASRGISNEKLFF	TGTGCCAGTAGGGGGATATCTAATGAAAAACTGTTTTTT
TRBV7-9	TRBJ1-1	NA	NA	13	CASRGDRNTEAFF	TGTGCCAGCAGAGGGGATAGGAACACTGAAGCTTTCTTT
TRBV27	TRBJ2-7	NA	NA	16	CASSWDISFFAYEQYF	TGTGCCAGCAGTTGGGACATAAGTTTCTTTGCCTACGAGCAGTACTTC
TRBV7-6	TRBJ2-7	NA	NA	15	CASSSRPQGGYEQYF	TGTGCCAGCAGCTCTCGCCCCCAGGGGGGCTACGAGCAGTACTTC
TRBV18	TRBJ1-1	NA	NA	15	CASSNQPGGDTEAFF	TGTGCCAGCTCCAACCAACCGGGGGGGGACACTGAAGCTTTCTTT
TRBV4-3	TRBJ2-3	NA	TRBD2	17	CASSQGGAAGEIDTQYF	TGCGCCAGCAGCCAAGGAGGGGCGGCGGGGGAAATAGATACGCAGTATTTT
TRBV7-2	TRBJ1-1	NA	TRBD1	13	CASSSGQVTEAFF	TGTGCCAGCAGCTCCGGACAGGTGACTGAAGCTTTCTTT
TRBV6-1	TRBJ1-5	NA	TRBD1	14	CASSEGQGGQPQHF	TGTGCCAGCAGTGAAGGACAGGGAGGACAGCCCCAGCATTTT
TRBV25-1	TRBJ2-7	NA	TRBD1	16	CASSPAGRTGYYEQYF	TGTGCCAGCTCCCCCGCGGGCAGGACAGGTTACTACGAGCAGTACTTC
TRBV7-8	TRBJ2-1	once	TRBD2	16	CASSTLAGGAYNEQFF	TGTGCCAGCAGCACATTAGCGGGGGGGGCCTACAATGAGCAGTTCTTC
TRBV29-1	TRBJ1-1	once	NA	12	CSGKGGATEAFF	TGCAGCGGCAAAGGGGGTGCCACTGAAGCTTTCTTT
TRBV5-4	TRBJ1-2	NA	NA	13	CASSFDTNYGYTF	TGTGCCAGCAGCTTCGACACCAACTATGGCTACACCTTC
TRBV6-5	TRBJ1-4	NA	NA	15	CASRDGSSTNEKLFF	TGTGCCAGCAGAGATGGGAGTTCAACTAATGAAAAACTGTTTTTT
TRBV5-1	TRBJ1-1	NA	NA	13	CASARGGYTEAFF	TGCGCCAGCGCTAGGGGGGGCTATACTGAAGCTTTCTTT